The rows below give T cell receptor beta chains drawn from one sample of a study of blood T cells in healthy people across ages. TCRdb re-called the 5' RACE reads with MiXCR, one entry per CDR3 protein. This table holds about 900,000 distinct CDR3 sequences, approximately 67% found once. The sequencing input was blood. These receptors were obtained from a man aged 25-45 years in good health. CDR3s leave out the opening cysteine and the closing phenylalanine or tryptophan. The D gene is left open where the match is weak.

>TRBV5-1|TRBD2
ASRTSGDSYEQY
>TRBV12-3/TRBV12-4|NA
ASSSAMREAF
>TRBV6-5|NA
ASSQGHHYGYT
>TRBV6-5|TRBD2
ASSRGEYTNTQY
>TRBV12-3/TRBV12-4|NA
ASSLWSGSSGANVLT
>TRBV4-1|NA
ASSQSVLAVGEKLF
>TRBV28|NA
ASSPPGIGGGYQETQY
>TRBV2|NA
ASIRTDTYNSPLH
>TRBV20-1|TRBD1
SARSHRGGTNEKLF
>TRBV10-3|NA
AIGLAETQY
>TRBV9|NA
ASSGRGERGYT
>TRBV27|NA
ASREGRFNEKLF
>TRBV5-1|NA
ASSLRLRRGDQETQY
>TRBV10-3|NA
AIKVGDGREQY
>TRBV14|NA
ASSQDRMPEQY
>TRBV7-2|NA
ASSTDSYEQF
>TRBV6-6|TRBD2
ASSPLSSGGEQY
>TRBV7-2|TRBD2
ASSALLAEGTQY
>TRBV6-5|TRBD2
ASSLTWGGSHNEQF
>TRBV20-1|NA
SARGTQGGYNEQY
>TRBV12-3/TRBV12-4|NA
ASSLGLLSSYEQY
>TRBV6-2/TRBV6-3|NA
ASSVGNMGNQPRH
>TRBV7-2|NA
ASSLAQQYEQY
>TRBV9|TRBD2
ASSVREGPGETQY
>TRBV10-3|TRBD2
AIRPGLAAPNEQF
>TRBV4-2|TRBD1
ASSQTGSDGYT
>TRBV7-2|NA
ASSLLDSLNNEQF
>TRBV4-3|NA
ASSQDGGAGANEQF
>TRBV5-1|NA
ASSPVGGGNQPQH
>TRBV28|NA
ASSLLGHLYGYT
>TRBV18|NA
ASSPGSSYGYT
>TRBV29-1|NA
SVARQLDNEQF
>TRBV6-2/TRBV6-3|NA
ASTSLRQY
>TRBV9|TRBD2
ASSVLGGGFVGEQF
>TRBV6-4|TRBD2
ASSDGGGGATDTQY
>TRBV12-3/TRBV12-4|TRBD2
ASSGGLSSYEQY
>TRBV20-1|TRBD1
SAYPDREREQY